This T cell receptor (beta chain) was identified during a study of blood T cell dynamics during melanoma immunotherapy. For the study at large: Metastatic melanoma patients received first-line pembrolizumab or nivolumab plus ipilimumab.

DNA loading was fixed at around 0.35 ug for all bulk PBMC samples. Data came from immunoSEQ multiplex PCR; TCRdb stores just in-frame clones and leaves some out. The sample contains more than 10,000 clones, about 90% of which appear only once. Time point noted: pre-treatment baseline. Response was assessed by RECIST 1.1 at 12 weeks, except a couple of rapid progressors. The CDR3 covers 15 residues. V shed 0 bases, J shed 6 bases, and the junction held 8 bases outside the gene matches. Germline-derived CDR1 and CDR2 are SGDLS and YYNGEE. This material consisted of blood, taken from a patient treated with checkpoint blockade. J is TRBJ1-2 and V is TRBV9; 7 positions match TRBD1. The source of this sequence is a human donor with melanoma. The CDR3 DNA sequence: TGTGCCAGCAGCGTAGGACAGGGTGGAGGCGATGGCTACACCTTC. It specifies CASSVGQGGGDGYTF.